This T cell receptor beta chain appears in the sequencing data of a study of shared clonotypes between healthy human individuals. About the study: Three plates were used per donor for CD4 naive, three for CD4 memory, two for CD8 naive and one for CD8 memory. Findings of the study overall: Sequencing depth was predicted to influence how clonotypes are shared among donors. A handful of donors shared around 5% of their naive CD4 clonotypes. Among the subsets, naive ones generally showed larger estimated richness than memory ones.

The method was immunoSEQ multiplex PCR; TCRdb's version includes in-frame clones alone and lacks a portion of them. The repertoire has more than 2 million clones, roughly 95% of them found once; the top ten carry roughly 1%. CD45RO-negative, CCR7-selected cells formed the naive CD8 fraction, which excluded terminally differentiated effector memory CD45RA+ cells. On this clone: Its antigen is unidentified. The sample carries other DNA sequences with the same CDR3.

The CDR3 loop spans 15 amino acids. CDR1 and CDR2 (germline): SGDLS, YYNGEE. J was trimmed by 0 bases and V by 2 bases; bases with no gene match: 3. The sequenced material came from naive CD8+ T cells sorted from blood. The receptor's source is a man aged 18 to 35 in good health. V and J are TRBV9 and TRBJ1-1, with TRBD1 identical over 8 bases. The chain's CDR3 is CASSVGTGLNTEAFF. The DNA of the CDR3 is TGTGCCAGCAGCGTTGGGACAGGACTGAACACTGAAGCTTTCTTT.